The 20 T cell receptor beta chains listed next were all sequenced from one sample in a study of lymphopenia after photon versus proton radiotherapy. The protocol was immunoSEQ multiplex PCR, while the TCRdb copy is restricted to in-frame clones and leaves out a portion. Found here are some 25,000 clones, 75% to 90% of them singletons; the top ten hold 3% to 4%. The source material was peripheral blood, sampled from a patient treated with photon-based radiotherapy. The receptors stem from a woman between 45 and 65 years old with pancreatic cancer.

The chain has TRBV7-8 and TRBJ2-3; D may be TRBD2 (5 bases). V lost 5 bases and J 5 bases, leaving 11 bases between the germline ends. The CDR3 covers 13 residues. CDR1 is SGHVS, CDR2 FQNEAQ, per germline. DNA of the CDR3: TGTGCCAGCAGCCCGCCCCGGGAAGATACGCAGTATTTT. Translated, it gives CASSPPREDTQYF.

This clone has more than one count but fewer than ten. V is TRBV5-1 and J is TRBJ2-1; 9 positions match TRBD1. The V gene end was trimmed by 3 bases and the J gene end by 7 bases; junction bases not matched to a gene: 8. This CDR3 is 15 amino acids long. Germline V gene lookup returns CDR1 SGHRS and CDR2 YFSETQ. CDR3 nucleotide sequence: TGCGCCAGCAGCTGGGGGGACAGGGCCCGGAATGAGCAGTTCTTC. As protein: CASSWGDRARNEQFF.

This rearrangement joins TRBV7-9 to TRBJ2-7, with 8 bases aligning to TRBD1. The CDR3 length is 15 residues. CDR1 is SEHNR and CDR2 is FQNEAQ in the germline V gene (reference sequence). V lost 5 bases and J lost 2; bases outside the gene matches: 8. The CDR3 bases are TGTGCCAGCAGCACTTGGGCGGGACAGGCCTACGAGCAGTACTTC. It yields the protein CASSTWAGQAYEQYF.

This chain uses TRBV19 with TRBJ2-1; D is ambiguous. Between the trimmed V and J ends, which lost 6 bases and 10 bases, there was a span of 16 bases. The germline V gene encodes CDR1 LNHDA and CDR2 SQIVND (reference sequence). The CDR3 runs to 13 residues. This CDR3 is CASRRQPKEEQFF. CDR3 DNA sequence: TGTGCCAGTAGGAGGCAGCCCAAGGAAGAGCAGTTCTTC.

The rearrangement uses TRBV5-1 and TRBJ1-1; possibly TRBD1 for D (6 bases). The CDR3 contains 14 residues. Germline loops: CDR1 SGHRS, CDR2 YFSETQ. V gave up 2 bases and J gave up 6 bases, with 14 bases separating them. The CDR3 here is CASSLGGRVAEAFF. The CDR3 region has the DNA TGCGCCAGCAGCTTAGGGGGTCGGGTAGCTGAAGCTTTCTTT.

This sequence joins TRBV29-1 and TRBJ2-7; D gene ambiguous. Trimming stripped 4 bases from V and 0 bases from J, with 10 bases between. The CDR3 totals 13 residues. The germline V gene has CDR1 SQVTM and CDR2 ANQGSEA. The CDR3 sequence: CSVVVPVSYEQYF. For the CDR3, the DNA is TGCAGCGTTGTAGTTCCAGTCTCCTACGAGCAGTACTTC.

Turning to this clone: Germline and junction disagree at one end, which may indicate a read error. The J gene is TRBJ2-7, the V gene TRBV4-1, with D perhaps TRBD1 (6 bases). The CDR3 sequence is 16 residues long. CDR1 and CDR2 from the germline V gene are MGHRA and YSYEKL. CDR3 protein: CASSEESPRGSYEQYF. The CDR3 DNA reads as TGCGCCAGCAGCGAAGAGTCCCCCAGGGGTAGTTACGAGCAGTACTTC.

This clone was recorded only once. This chain's CDR3 is CASSVGRGVGKNIQYF. CDR3 nucleotide sequence: TGTGCCAGCAGCGTAGGAAGGGGCGTCGGCAAAAACATTCAGTACTTC. This chain joins TRBV9 and TRBJ2-4, with D maybe TRBD1 (5 bases). Germline V gene sequence: CDR1 SGDLS, CDR2 YYNGEE. CDR3 length: 16 residues. The germline V and J ends were trimmed by 0 bases and 3 bases, with 13 bases remaining between them.

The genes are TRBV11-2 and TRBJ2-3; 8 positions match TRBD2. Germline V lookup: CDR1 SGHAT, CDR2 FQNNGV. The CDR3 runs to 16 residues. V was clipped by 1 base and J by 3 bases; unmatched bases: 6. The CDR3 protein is CASSLVVAGTTDTQYF. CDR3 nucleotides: TGTGCCAGCAGCTTAGTAGTAGCGGGAACGACAGATACGCAGTATTTT.

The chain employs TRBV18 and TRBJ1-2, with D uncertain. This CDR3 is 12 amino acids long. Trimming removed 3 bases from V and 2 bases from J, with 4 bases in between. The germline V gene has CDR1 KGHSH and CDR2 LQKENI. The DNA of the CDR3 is TGTGCCAGCTCACCGGGGAACTATGGCTACACCTTC. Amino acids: CASSPGNYGYTF.

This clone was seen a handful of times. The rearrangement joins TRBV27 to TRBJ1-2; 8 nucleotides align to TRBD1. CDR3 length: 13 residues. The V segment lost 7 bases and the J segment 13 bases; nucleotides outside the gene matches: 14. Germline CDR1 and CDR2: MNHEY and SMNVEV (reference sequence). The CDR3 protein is CASTPGQGSPSTF. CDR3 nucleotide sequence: TGTGCCAGCACCCCCGGACAGGGCTCCCCTTCCACCTTC.

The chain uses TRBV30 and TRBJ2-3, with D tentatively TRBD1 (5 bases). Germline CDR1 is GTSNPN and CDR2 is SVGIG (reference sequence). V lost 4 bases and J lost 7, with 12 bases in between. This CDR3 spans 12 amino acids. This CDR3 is CAWTETAHTQYF. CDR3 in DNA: TGTGCCTGGACCGAGACAGCACATACGCAGTATTTT.

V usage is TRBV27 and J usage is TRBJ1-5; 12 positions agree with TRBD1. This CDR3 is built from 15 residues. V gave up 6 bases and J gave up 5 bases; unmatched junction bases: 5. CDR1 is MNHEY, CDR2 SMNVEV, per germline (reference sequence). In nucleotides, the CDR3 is TGTGCCAGCAGGCAGGGGACAGGGGGCCATCAGCCCCAGCATTTT. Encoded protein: CASRQGTGGHQPQHF.

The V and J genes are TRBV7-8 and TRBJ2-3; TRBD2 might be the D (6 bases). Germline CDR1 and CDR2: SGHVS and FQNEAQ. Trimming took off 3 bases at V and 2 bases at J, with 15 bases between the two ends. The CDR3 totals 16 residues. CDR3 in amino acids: CASSLGEAGTTDTQYF. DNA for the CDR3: TGTGCCAGCAGCTTGGGGGAGGCGGGAACCACAGATACGCAGTATTTT.

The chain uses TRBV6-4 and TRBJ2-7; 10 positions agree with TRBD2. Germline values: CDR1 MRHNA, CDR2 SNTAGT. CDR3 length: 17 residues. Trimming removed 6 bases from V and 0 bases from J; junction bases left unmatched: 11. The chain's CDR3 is CASSRTGGTSVSYEQYF. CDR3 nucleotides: TGTGCCAGCAGCCGTACTGGGGGGACTAGCGTCTCCTACGAGCAGTACTTC.

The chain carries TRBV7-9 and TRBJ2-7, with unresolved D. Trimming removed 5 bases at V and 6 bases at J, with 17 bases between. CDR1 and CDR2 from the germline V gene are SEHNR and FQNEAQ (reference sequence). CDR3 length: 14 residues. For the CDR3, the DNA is TGTGCCAGCAGCCCCCAGCCCCAGGTAGGCGAGCAGTACTTC. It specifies CASSPQPQVGEQYF.

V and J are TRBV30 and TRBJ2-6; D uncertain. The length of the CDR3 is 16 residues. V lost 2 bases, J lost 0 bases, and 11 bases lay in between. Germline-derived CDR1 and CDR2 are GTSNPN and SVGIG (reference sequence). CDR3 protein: CAWSLQIFSGANVLTF. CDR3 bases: TGTGCCTGGAGTTTACAGATCTTCTCTGGGGCCAACGTCCTGACTTTC.

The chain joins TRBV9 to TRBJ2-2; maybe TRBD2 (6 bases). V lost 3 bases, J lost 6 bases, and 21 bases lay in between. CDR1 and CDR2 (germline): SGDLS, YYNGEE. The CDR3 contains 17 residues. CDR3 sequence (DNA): TGTGCCAGCAGCGGAACAGACTCCTCATGGGGGGCCGGGGAGCTGTTTTTT. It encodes CASSGTDSSWGAGELFF. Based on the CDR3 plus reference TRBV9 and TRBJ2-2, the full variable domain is DSGVTQTPKHLITATGQRVTLRCSPRSGDLSVYWYQQSLDQGLQFLIQYYNGEERAKGNILERFSAQQFPDLHSELNLSSLELGDSALYFCASSGTDSSWGAGELFFGEGSRLTVL.

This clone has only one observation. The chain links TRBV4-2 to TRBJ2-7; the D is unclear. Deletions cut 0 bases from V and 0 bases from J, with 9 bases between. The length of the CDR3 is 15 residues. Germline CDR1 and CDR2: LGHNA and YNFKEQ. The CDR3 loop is CASSQEALASYEQYF. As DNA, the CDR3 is TGTGCCAGCAGCCAAGAGGCCCTGGCCTCCTACGAGCAGTACTTC.

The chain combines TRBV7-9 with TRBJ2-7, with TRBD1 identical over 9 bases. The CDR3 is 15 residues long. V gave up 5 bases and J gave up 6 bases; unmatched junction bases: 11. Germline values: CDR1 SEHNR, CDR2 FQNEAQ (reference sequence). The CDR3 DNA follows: TGTGCCAGCAGCCCAGGGACAGGGATCACCCTCGAGCAGTACTTC. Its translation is CASSPGTGITLEQYF. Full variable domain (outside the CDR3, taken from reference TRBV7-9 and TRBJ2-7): DTGVSQNPRHKITKRGQNVTFRCDPISEHNRLYWYRQTLGQGPEFLTYFQNEAQLEKSRLLSDRFSAERPKGSFSTLEIQRTEQGDSAMYLCASSPGTGITLEQYFGPGTRLTVT.